This T cell receptor beta chain appears in the sequencing data of a study of beta chain features in type 1 diabetes. Reverse transcribing all isolated RNA meant expressed TCRB transcripts were sequenced. Generated by immunoSEQ multiplex PCR, the TCRdb table keeps only in-frame clones and is missing some. The profile shows fewer than 500,000 clones, approximately 15% of them singletons. As regards this clone: The target antigen is unknown.

Study outcomes and limitations: Patients and controls would be equally affected if PCR favored shorter templates.

Germline assignment: CDR1 LGHNA and CDR2 YSLEER. With 5 bases removed from V and 5 bases from J, the gap between germline ends came to 13 bases. The CDR3 runs to 13 residues. Via CD45RO/CCR7/CD25/CD127/CD95/CD27, cells of the CD4+ naive, central memory, regulatory and stem cell-like memory subsets were sorted. The chain has TRBV4-3 and TRBJ2-7; maybe TRBD2 (7 bases). The sequence was collected from a man aged 25-45 years in good health. Sequenced input: naive CD4+ T cells from blood. The CDR3 DNA is TGCGCCAGCAGCAGGGGGGGAATCCACGAGCAGTACTTC. It encodes CASSRGGIHEQYF.